The next 8 T cell receptor beta chains were all read from a single sample in a study of blood T cell repertoires in COVID-19. TCRdb's copy holds only in-frame clones and misses some; the assay was immunoSEQ multiplex PCR. The sample holds roughly 410,000 clones, about nine tenths seen once. Sequencing was carried out using peripheral blood. Source of these receptors: a woman aged 35 to 49 with COVID-19, enrolled during active disease.

This chain uses TRBV12-3 or TRBV12-4 with TRBJ2-1; D is ambiguous. Trimming left V 7 bases short and J 12 bases short, with 19 bases between. The CDR3 is 13 amino acids. CDR3 loop: CASNSAASSGQFF. The CDR3 DNA sequence: TGTGCCAGCAATTCGGCGGCCTCGTCCGGGCAGTTCTTC.

The chain recombines TRBV7-2 with TRBJ1-6, with 7 bases matching TRBD1. Losses at the gene ends were 2 bases for V and 3 bases for J; bases not matched to a gene: 4. The germline V gene encodes CDR1 SGHTA and CDR2 FQGNSA. There are 16 residues in the CDR3. The CDR3 sequence is CASSLLAGGYNSPLHF. Here the CDR3 DNA reads TGTGCCAGCAGCTTATTAGCAGGGGGCTATAATTCACCCCTCCACTTT. The full variable domain, completed using reference TRBV7-2 and TRBJ1-6, is GAGVSQSPSNKVTEKGKDVELRCDPISGHTALYWYRQSLGQGLEFLIYFQGNSAPDKSGLPSDRFSAERTGGSVSTLTIQRTQQEDSAVYLCASSLLAGGYNSPLHFGNGTRLTVT.

The chain combines TRBV4-3 with TRBJ1-2, with 7 positions matching TRBD1. CDR1 and CDR2 (germline): LGHNA, YSLEER. J was trimmed by 4 bases and V by 4 bases; bases with no gene match: 9. CDR3 length: 15 amino acids. The CDR3: CASSPEPGTAYGYTF. Here the CDR3 DNA reads TGCGCCAGCAGCCCCGAACCCGGGACAGCCTATGGCTACACCTTC.

J is TRBJ2-6 and V is TRBV6-2 or TRBV6-3, with 8 nucleotides matching TRBD1. V dropped 2 bases and J dropped 0; count of bases not matched to a gene: 9. Germline assignment: CDR1 MNHEY and CDR2 SVGEGT. This CDR3 contains 19 residues. CDR3 amino acids: CASSYATGDGLSGANVLTF. CDR3 DNA: TGTGCCAGCAGTTACGCGACAGGGGACGGACTCTCTGGGGCCAACGTCCTGACTTTC.

This clone was detected once. The genes are TRBV19 and TRBJ2-1, with 13 positions matching TRBD2. The CDR3 runs to 16 residues. Germline V gives CDR1 LNHDA, CDR2 SQIVND (reference sequence). V lost 7 bases, J lost 6 bases, and 9 bases stayed unmatched. Here the CDR3 reads CASTHRLAGGSNEQFF. CDR3 coding DNA: TGTGCCAGTACCCACAGACTAGCGGGGGGCTCCAATGAGCAGTTCTTC.

V and J are TRBV5-1 and TRBJ2-5; 13 bases line up with TRBD2. CDR1 and CDR2 from the germline V gene are SGHRS and YFSETQ. The CDR3 extends over 15 amino acids. Trimming cost V 2 bases and J 3 bases; bases outside gene matches: 1. This CDR3 is CASSLTSGREETQYF. DNA for the CDR3: TGCGCCAGCAGCTTAACTAGCGGGAGGGAAGAGACCCAGTACTTC.

The V call is TRBV5-4, the J call TRBJ1-5; 9 bases match TRBD1. Trimming took 4 bases from V and 3 from J; bases not matched to a gene: 5. The V gene's germline CDR1 is SGHNT and CDR2 YYREEE (reference sequence). There are 15 residues in the CDR3. CDR3 amino acids: CASSEGQGNNQPQHF. CDR3 coding DNA: TGTGCCAGCAGCGAGGGACAGGGAAACAATCAGCCCCAGCATTTT.

CDR3 DNA sequence: TGTGCCAGCAGCCAAGCACGGGGACAGCTCCAAGAGACCCAGTACTTC. Encoded protein: CASSQARGQLQETQYF. The gene calls are TRBV14 and TRBJ2-5; TRBD1 agrees at 7 bases. With 1 base clipped from V and 1 base from J, the junction kept 6 bases outside the gene matches. This CDR3 is 16 amino acids long. CDR1 and CDR2 from the germline V gene are SGHDN and FVKESK.